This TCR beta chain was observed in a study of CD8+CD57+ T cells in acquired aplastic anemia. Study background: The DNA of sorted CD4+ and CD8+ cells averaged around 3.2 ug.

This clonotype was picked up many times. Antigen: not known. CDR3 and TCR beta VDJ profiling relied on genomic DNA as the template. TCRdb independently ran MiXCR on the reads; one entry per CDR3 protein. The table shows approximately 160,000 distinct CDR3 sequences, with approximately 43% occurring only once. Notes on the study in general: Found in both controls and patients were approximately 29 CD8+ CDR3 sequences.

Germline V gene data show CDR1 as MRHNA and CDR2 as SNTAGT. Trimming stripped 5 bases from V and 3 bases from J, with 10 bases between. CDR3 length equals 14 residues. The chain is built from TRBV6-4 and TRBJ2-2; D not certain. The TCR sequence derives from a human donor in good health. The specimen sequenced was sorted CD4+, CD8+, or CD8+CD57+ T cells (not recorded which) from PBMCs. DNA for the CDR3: TGTGCCAGCAGTTTTCAGCCTTACACCGGGGAGCTGTTTTTT. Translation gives CASSFQPYTGELFF.